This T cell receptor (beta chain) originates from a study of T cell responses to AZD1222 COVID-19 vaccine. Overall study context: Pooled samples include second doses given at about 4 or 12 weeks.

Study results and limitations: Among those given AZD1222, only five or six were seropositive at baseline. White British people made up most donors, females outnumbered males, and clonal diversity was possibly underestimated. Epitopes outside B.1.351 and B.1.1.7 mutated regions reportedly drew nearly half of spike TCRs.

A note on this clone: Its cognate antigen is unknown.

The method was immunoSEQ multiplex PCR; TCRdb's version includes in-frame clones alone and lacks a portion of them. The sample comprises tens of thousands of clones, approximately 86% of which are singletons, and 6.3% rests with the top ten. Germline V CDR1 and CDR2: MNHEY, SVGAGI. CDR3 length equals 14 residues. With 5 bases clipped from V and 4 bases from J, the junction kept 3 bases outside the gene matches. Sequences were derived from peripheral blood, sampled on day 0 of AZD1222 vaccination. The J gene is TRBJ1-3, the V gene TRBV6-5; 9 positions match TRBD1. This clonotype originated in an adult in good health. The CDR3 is CASSNRGLGNTIYF. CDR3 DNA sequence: TGTGCCAGCAGTAACAGGGGGCTCGGAAACACCATATATTTT.